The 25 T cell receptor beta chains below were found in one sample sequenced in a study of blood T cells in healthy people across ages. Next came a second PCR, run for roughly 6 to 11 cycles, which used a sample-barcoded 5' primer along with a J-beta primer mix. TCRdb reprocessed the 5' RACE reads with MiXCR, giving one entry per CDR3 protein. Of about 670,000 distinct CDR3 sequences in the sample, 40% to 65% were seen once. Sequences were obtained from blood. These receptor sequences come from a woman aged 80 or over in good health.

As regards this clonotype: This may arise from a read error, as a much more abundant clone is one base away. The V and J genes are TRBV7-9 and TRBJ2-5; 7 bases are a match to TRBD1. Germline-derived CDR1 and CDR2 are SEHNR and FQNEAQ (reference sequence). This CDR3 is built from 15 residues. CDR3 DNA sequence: TGTGCCTGCAGCTCGCGAGACAGGGAGCAAGAGACCCAGTACTTC. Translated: CACSSRDREQETQYF.

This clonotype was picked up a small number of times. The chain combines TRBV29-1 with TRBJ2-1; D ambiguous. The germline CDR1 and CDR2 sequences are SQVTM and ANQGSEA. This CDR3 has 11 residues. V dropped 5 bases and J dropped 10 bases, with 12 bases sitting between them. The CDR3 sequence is CSVQPAREQFF. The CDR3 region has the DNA TGCAGCGTTCAGCCTGCGAGGGAGCAGTTCTTC.

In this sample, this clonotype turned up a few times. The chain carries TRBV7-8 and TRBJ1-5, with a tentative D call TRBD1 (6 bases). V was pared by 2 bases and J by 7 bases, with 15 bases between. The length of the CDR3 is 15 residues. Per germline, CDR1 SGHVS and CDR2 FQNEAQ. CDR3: CASSLFGGAGQPQHF. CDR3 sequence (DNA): TGTGCCAGCAGCTTATTTGGGGGCGCAGGCCAGCCCCAGCATTTT.

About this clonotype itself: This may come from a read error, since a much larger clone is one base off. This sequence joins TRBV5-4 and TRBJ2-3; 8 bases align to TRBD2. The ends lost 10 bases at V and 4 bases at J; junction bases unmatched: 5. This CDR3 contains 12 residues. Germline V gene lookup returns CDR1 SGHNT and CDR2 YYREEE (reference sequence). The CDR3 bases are TGTGCCGCAGCGGGGGCAGCAGATACGCAGTATTTT. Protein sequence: CAAAGAADTQYF.

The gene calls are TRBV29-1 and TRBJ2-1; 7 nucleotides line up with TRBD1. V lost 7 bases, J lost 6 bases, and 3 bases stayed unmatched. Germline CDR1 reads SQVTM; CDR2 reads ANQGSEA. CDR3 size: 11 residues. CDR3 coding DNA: TGCAGCGCCGGGGACAGCAATGAGCAGTTCTTC. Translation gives CSAGDSNEQFF.

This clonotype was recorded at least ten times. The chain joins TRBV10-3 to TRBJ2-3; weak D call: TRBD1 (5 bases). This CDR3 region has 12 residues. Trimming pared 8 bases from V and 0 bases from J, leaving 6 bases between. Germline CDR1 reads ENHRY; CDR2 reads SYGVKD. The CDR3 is CAIRQSTDTQYF. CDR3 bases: TGTGCCATCCGACAGAGCACAGATACGCAGTATTTT.

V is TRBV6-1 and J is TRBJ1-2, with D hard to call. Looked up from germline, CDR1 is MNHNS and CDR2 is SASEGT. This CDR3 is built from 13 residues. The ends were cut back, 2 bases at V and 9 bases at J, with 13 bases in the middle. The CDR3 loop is CASSEPNRFCYTF. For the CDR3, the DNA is TGTGCCAGCAGTGAACCCAACCGGTTCTGCTACACCTTC.

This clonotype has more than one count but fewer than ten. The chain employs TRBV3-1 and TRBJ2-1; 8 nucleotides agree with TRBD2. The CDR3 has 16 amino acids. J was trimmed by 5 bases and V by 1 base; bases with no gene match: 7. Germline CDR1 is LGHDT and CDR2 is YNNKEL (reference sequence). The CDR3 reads CASSQVSAGGHNEQFF. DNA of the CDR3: TGTGCCAGCAGCCAAGTAAGCGCGGGAGGCCACAATGAGCAGTTCTTC.

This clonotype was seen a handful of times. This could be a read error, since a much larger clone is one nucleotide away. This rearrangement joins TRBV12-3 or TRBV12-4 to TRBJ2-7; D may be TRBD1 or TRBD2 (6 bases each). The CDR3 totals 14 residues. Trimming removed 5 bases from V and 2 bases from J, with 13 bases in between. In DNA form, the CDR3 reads TGTGCCAGCAGTGTACAGGGAGGCGCCTACGAGCAGTACTTC. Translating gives CASSVQGGAYEQYF.

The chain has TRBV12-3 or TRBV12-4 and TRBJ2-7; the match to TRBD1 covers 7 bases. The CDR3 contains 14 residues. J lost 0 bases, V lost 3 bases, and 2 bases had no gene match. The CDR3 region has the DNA TGTGCCAGCAGTTTTGGGGACAGCTCCTACGAGCAGTACTTC. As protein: CASSFGDSSYEQYF.

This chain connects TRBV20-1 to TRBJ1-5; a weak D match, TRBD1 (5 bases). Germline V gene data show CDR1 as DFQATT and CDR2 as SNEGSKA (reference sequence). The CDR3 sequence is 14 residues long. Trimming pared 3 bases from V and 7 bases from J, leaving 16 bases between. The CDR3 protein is CSARGVWGNQPQHF. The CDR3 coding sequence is TGCAGTGCTAGGGGGGTGTGGGGGAACCAGCCCCAGCATTTT.

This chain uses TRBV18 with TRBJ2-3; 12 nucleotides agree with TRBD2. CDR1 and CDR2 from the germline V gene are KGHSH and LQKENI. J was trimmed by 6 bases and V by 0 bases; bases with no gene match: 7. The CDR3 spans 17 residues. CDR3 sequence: CASSPPGLAGMSDTQYF. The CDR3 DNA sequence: TGTGCCAGCTCACCACCTGGACTAGCGGGAATGTCGGATACGCAGTATTTT. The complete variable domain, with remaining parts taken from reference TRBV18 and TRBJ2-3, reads NAGVMQNPRHLVRRRGQEARLRCSPMKGHSHVYWYRQLPEEGLKFMVYLQKENIIDESGMPKERFSAEFPKEGPSILRIQQVVRGDSAAYFCASSPPGLAGMSDTQYFGPGTRLTVL.

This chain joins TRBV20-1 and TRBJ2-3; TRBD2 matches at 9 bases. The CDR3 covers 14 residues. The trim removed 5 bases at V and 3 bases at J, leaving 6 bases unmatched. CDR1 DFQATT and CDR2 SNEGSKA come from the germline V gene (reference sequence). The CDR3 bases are TGCAGTGCTCCCGGCGGGGGGGGGACAGATACGCAGTATTTT. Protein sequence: CSAPGGGGTDTQYF.

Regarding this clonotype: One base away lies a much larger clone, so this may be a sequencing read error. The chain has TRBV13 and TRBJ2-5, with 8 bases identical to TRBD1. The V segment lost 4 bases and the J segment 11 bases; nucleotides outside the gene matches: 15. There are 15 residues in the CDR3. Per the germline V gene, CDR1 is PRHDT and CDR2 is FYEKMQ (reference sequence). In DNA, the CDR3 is TGTGCCAGCAGCTCGAGGACAGGGCAGGGGAATGAGCAGTACTTC. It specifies CASSSRTGQGNEQYF.

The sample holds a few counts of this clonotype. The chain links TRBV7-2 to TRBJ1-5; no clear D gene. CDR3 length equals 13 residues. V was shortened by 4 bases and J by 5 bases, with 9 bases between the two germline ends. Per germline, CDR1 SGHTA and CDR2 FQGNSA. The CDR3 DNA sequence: TGTGCCAGCAGCTCCCTTTTATATCAGCCCCAGCATTTT. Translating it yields CASSSLLYQPQHF.

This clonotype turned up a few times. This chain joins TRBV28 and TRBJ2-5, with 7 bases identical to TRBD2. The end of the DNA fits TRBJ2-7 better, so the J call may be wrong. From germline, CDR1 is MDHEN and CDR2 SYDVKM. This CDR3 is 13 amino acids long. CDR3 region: CASSVYGGYEQYF. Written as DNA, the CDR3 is TGTGCCAGCAGTGTATACGGGGGGTACGAGCAGTACTTC.

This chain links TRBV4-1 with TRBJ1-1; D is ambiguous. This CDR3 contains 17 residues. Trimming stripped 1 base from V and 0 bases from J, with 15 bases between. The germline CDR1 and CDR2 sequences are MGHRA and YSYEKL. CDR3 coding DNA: TGCGCCAGCAGCCAAGTCAACTCCGGATTCATGAACACTGAAGCTTTCTTT. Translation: CASSQVNSGFMNTEAFF.

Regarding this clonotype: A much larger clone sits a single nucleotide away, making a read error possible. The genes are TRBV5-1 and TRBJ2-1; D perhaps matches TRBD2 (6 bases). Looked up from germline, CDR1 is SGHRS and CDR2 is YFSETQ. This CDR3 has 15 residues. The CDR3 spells CTSSFRGLSGNEQFF. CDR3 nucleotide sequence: TGCACCAGCAGCTTCCGGGGGTTATCAGGGAATGAGCAGTTCTTC.

CDR3 loop: CASSWFRGDGNEQFF. The CDR3 nucleotides read TGTGCCAGCAGCTGGTTCAGGGGGGACGGCAATGAGCAGTTCTTC. This chain uses TRBV7-9 with TRBJ2-1; D might be TRBD1 (7 bases). The CDR3 contains 15 residues. V was clipped by 4 bases and J by 6 bases, with 16 bases between them. Germline CDR1 and CDR2: SEHNR and FQNEAQ (reference sequence).

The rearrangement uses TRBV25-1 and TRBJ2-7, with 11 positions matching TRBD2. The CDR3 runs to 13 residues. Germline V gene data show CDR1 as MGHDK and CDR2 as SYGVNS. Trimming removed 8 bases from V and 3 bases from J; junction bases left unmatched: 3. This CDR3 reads CASGLAGLYEQYF. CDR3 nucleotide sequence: TGTGCCAGCGGACTAGCGGGTCTCTACGAGCAGTACTTC.

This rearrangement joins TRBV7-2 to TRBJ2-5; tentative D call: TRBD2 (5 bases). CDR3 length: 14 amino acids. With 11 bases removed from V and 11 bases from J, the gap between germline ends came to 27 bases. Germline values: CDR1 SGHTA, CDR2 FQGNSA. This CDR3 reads CAGTELGPYNEQYF. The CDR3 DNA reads TGTGCCGGCACCGAACTAGGCCCCTACAATGAGCAGTACTTC.

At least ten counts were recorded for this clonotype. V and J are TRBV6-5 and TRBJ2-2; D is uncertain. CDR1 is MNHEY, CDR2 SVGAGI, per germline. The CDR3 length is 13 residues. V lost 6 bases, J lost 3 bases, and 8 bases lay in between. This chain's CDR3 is CASRTRDTGELFF. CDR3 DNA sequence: TGTGCCAGCAGGACCCGAGACACCGGGGAGCTGTTTTTT.

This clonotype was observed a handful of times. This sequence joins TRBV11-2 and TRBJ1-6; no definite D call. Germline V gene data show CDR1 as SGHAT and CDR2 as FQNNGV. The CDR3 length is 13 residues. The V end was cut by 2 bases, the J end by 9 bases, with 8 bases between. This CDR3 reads CASSLMGGSPLHF. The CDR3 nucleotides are TGTGCCAGCAGCTTAATGGGCGGTTCACCCCTCCACTTT.

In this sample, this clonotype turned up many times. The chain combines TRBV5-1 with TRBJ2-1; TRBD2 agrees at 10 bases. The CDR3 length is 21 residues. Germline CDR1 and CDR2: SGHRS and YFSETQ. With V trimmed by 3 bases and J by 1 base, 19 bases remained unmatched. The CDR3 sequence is CASSWPIGTSATTTSYNEQFF. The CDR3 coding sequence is TGCGCCAGCAGCTGGCCGATTGGGACTAGCGCAACCACCACTTCCTACAATGAGCAGTTCTTC.

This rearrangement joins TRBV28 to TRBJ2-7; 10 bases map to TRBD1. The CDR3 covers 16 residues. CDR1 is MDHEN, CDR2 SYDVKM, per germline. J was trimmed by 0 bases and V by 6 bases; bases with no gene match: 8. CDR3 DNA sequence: TGTGCCAGCAGCCTTGAGTGGACAGGGGGCTCCTACGAGCAGTACTTC. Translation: CASSLEWTGGSYEQYF.